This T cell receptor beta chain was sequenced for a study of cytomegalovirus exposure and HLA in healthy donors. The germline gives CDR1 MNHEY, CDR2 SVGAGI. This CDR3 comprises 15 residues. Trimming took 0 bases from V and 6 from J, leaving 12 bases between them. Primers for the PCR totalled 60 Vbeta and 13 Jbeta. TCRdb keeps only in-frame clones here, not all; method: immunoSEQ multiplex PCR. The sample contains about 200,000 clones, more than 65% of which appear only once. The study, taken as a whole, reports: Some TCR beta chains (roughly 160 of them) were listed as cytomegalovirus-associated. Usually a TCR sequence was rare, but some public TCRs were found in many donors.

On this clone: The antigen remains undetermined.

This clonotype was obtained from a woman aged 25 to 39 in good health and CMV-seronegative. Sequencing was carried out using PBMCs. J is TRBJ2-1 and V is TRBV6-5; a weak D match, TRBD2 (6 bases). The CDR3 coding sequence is TGTGCCAGCAGTTACTCGAAGGCGGGAAGCAATGAGCAGTTCTTC. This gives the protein CASSYSKAGSNEQFF.